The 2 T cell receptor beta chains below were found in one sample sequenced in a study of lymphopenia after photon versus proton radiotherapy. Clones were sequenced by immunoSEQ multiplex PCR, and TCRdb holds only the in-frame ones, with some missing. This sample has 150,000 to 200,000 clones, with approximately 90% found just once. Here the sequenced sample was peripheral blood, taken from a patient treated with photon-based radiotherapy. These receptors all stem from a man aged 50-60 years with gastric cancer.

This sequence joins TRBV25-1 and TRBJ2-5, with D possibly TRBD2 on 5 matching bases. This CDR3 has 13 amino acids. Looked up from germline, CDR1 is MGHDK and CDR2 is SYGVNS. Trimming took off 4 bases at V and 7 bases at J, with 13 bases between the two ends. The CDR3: CASSVPGRGTQYF. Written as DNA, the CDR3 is TGTGCCAGCAGTGTTCCCGGTCGGGGGACCCAGTACTTC.

The CDR3 is CASSPASSGSYEQYF. In DNA, the CDR3 is TGTGCCAGCAGTCCCGCCTCTAGCGGGTCCTACGAGCAGTACTTC. The J gene is TRBJ2-7, the V gene TRBV28; 8 bases line up with TRBD2. With V trimmed by 5 bases and J by 1 base, 7 bases remained unmatched. The V gene's germline CDR1 is MDHEN and CDR2 SYDVKM. The CDR3 sequence is 15 residues long.